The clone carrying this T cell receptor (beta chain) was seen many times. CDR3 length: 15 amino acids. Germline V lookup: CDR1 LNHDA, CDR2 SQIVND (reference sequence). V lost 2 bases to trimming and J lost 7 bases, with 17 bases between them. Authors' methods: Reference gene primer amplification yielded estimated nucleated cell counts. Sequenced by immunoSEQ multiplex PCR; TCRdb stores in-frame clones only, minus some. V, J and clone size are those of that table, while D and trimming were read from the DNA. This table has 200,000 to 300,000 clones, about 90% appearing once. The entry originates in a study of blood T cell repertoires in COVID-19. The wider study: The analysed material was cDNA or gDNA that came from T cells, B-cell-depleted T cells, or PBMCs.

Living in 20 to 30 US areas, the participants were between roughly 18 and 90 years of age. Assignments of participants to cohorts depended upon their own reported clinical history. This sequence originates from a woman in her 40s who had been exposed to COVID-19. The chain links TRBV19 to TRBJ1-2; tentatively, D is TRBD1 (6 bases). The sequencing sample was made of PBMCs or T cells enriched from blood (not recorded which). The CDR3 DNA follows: TGTGCCAGTAGTATATTGCCAGGCGGGGGCTCTGGCTACACCTTC. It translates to CASSILPGGGSGYTF. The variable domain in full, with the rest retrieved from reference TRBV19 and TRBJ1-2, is DGGITQSPKYLFRKEGQNVTLSCEQNLNHDAMYWYRQDPGQGLRLIYYSQIVNDFQKGDIAEGYSVSREKKESFPLTVTSAQKNPTAFYLCASSILPGGGSGYTFGSGTRLTVV.